The 5 T cell receptor beta chains given below trace back to one sample, sequenced in a study of blood T cells in healthy people across ages. Together with a sample-barcoded 5' primer, a J-beta primer mix was included in a second PCR lasting about 6 to 11 cycles. Each CDR3 protein gets one entry after TCRdb re-called the 5' RACE reads with MiXCR. The sample contains about 570,000 distinct CDR3 sequences, 25% to 30% of which appear only once. Sequenced material: blood. Every receptor here comes from a woman aged 70 to 79 in good health.

A few counts support this clonotype. This chain uses TRBV2 with TRBJ2-5, with D unresolved. CDR1 and CDR2 from the germline V gene are SNHLY and FYNNEI. V was cut by 6 bases and J by 5 bases, with 19 bases left in between. The CDR3 sequence is 15 residues long. CDR3 residues: CASSQDPVGWETQYF. CDR3 sequence (DNA): TGTGCCAGCAGCCAAGACCCCGTGGGTTGGGAGACCCAGTACTTC.

The gene calls are TRBV7-2 and TRBJ2-3, with D perhaps matching TRBD1 (5 bases). CDR1 is SGHTA and CDR2 is FQGNSA in the germline V gene. Trimming took off 4 bases at V and 0 bases at J, with 11 bases between the two ends. The CDR3 contains 15 residues. CDR3 coding DNA: TGTGCCAGCAGCTCGAGGACATCTAGCACAGATACGCAGTATTTT. The encoded protein is CASSSRTSSTDTQYF.

The rearrangement uses TRBV29-1 and TRBJ2-2; D is unresolved. The CDR3 is made up of 12 amino acids. Per germline, CDR1 SQVTM and CDR2 ANQGSEA. V lost 0 bases and J 6 bases, leaving 5 bases between the germline ends. The CDR3 DNA follows: TGCAGCGTTGAAGAGGGTTCCGGGGAGCTGTTTTTT. It encodes CSVEEGSGELFF.

This rearrangement joins TRBV12-3 or TRBV12-4 to TRBJ2-1; no definite D call. The CDR3 loop spans 12 amino acids. V shed 3 bases and J shed 10 bases, with 10 bases lying between them. The CDR3 DNA follows: TGTGCCAGCAGTTTTGCCCAAGGGGAGCAGTTCTTC. Translating it yields CASSFAQGEQFF.

This clonotype was observed a handful of times. The gene calls are TRBV15 and TRBJ1-3; D is uncertain. V was pared by 4 bases and J by 3 bases, with 7 bases between. The CDR3 is 13 residues long. Germline V gene lookup returns CDR1 LNHNV and CDR2 YYDKDF (reference sequence). This chain's CDR3 is CATSKGGGNTIYF. CDR3 coding DNA: TGTGCCACCAGCAAAGGCGGTGGAAACACCATATATTTT.